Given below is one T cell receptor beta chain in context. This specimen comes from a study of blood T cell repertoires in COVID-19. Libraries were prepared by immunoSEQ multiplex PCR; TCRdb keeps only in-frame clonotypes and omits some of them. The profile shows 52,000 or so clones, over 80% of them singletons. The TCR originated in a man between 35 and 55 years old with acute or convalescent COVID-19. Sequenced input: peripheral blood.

The CDR3 DNA is TGCGCCAGCAGCCCCTCGGGGACAGGGGGCGCCGGGGAGCTGTTTTTT. Its translation: CASSPSGTGGAGELFF. The chain carries TRBV5-1 and TRBJ2-2, with TRBD1 identical over 12 bases. Germline CDR1 SGHRS, CDR2 YFSETQ. V lost 4 bases and J lost 6; bases outside the gene matches: 7. There are 16 residues in the CDR3.